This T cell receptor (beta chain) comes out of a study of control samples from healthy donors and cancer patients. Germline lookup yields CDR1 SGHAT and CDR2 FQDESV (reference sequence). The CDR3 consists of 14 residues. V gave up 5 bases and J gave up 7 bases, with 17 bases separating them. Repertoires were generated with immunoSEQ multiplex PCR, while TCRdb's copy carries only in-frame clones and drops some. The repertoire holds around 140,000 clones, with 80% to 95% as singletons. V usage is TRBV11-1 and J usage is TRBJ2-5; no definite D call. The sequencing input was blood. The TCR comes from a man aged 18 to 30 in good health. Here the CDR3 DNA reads TGTGCCAGCAGCCCCCGGGCTTCTCGTGGGACCCAGTACTTC. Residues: CASSPRASRGTQYF. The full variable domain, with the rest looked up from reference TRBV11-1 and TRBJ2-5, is EAEVAQSPRYKITEKSQAVAFWCDPISGHATLYWYRQILGQGPELLVQFQDESVVDDSQLPKDRFSAERLKGVDSTLKIQPAELGDSAMYLCASSPRASRGTQYFGPGTRLLVL.